This T cell receptor (beta chain) was identified during a study of T cells in Graves' hyperthyroidism and ophthalmopathy. Whole-study findings and limits: Within blood appeared most thyroid clonotypes that had expanded above 0.001.

Graves' hyperthyroidism showing no ophthalmopathy progression within 18 months was considered stable. Diagnoses used clinical symptoms, serum thyroxine and TRAb, thyroid ultrasound and orbital computed tomography. PBMCs were collected from an approximately 9.3 ml volume of fresh peripheral blood. RNA transcripts were the template for amplifying TCR beta CDR3 regions. Using the HTBI primer set, a first-round RT-PCR was run on the TCR CDR3. MiXCR was run by TCRdb on the multiplex PCR reads, yielding one entry per CDR3 protein. Of roughly 100,000 distinct CDR3 sequences listed, about 45% are singletons. Concerning this clonotype itself: Antigen unknown.

Per the germline V gene, CDR1 is SGHRS and CDR2 is YFSETQ. V shed 0 bases and J shed 0 bases, with 13 bases lying between them. CDR3 length: 17 amino acids. The rearrangement joins TRBV5-1 to TRBJ2-1; weak D call: TRBD2 (7 bases). Sequenced sample: blood. The receptor's source is a middle-aged man with Graves' hyperthyroidism. For the CDR3, the DNA is TGCGCCAGCAGCTTGGCGGGGGGCTCAAGCTCCTACAATGAGCAGTTCTTC. This encodes CASSLAGGSSSYNEQFF.